These T cell receptor beta chains were read from a single sample in a study of cytomegalovirus exposure and HLA in healthy donors. Method: immunoSEQ multiplex PCR; TCRdb's copy keeps in-frame clones and lacks some. The sample has 65,000 to 70,000 clones, roughly nine tenths seen once; the top ten hold roughly 3.1%. The sample taken for sequencing was PBMCs. The receptors shown here come from a man aged 18 to 30 in good health and CMV-seronegative. Each CDR3 is given with its conserved first and last residue. Each record gives: J gene, CDR3 length, D gene, V gene, clone size, CDR3 DNA, CDR3 protein. The D gene is left open where the match is weak. Rows may omit the clone size; those that give it use once, few, many or a size class.

>TRBJ2-1|15|.|TRBV21-1|.
TGTGCCAAGACCGGGGGAACCTTATCCTACAATGAGCAGTTCTTC
CAKTGGTLSYNEQFF
>TRBJ1-1|15|TRBD1|TRBV9|.
TGTGCCAGCAGCGTCGCGACAGGGGCGGGCATTGAAGCTTTCTTT
CASSVATGAGIEAFF
>TRBJ2-1|14|TRBD2|TRBV29-1|.
TGCAGCGCCGAGCGCTGGGGGGGTTACAATGAGCAGTTCTTC
CSAERWGGYNEQFF
>TRBJ1-5|15|.|TRBV5-5|.
TGTGCCAGCAGCTTGCAGACAGAACCCAATCAGCCCCAGCATTTT
CASSLQTEPNQPQHF
>TRBJ2-7|14|.|TRBV7-2|.
TGTGCCAGCAGCGCGAGGCAAGGCTCCTACGAGCAGTACTTC
CASSARQGSYEQYF
>TRBJ2-5|14|.|TRBV6-1|.
TGTGCCAGCACTGGTACCTCCCAAAGGGGTACCCAGTACTTC
CASTGTSQRGTQYF
>TRBJ2-1|12|.|TRBV6-5|.
TGTGCCAGCAAGGACACAAACAATGAGCAGTTCTTC
CASKDTNNEQFF
>TRBJ1-2|15|TRBD1|TRBV5-1|once
TGCGCCAGCAGCTTCTCCGGGGACAGGGGCAGCAGGAACACCTTC
CASSFSGDRGSRNTF
>TRBJ2-3|11|.|TRBV19|few
TGTGCCAGTCGAGGTGCAGATACGCAGTATTTT
CASRGADTQYF
>TRBJ2-1|14|TRBD2|TRBV5-1|once
TGCGCCAGCAGCACCCGCGGGGGGCAGGGGGAGCAGTTCTTC
CASSTRGGQGEQFF
>TRBJ2-7|15|TRBD2|TRBV11-2|.
TGTGCCAGCAGGTCTACTAGCGGGAATGGTGGGGAGCAGTACTTC
CASRSTSGNGGEQYF
>TRBJ2-1|15|TRBD2|TRBV30|.
TGTGCCTGGACTCCTAGCGGACCTCCTTACAATGAGCAGTTCTTC
CAWTPSGPPYNEQFF
>TRBJ1-2|14|TRBD1|TRBV15|once
TGTGCCACGAATAAGGACAGGGGTAACTATGGCTACACCTTC
CATNKDRGNYGYTF
>TRBJ2-7|16|TRBD1|TRBV18|.
TGTGCCAGCTCACCCATGGGACAGGCCACGTTGCGAGGGCAGTACTTC
CASSPMGQATLRGQYF
>TRBJ1-1|13|TRBD1|TRBV2|few
TGTGCCACGACAGGGGTGTGGAACACTGAAGCTTTCTTT
CATTGVWNTEAFF
>TRBJ2-3|15|.|TRBV9|.
TGTGCCAGCAGCGTAGAGGGGCTACCCACAGATACGCAGTATTTT
CASSVEGLPTDTQYF
>TRBJ2-2|15|TRBD2|TRBV12-5|.
TGTGCTAGTGGTTTGTTTCTAGCGGGGACCGGGGAGCTGTTTTTT
CASGLFLAGTGELFF
>TRBJ2-5|14|.|TRBV19|.
TGTGCCAGTAGTATTTCTAGAGGTCAAGAGACCCAGTACTTC
CASSISRGQETQYF
>TRBJ1-4|15|.|TRBV7-9|.
TGTGCCAGCAGCTTAGTAGGGCAGGGAGGTGAAAAACTGTTTTTT
CASSLVGQGGEKLFF
>TRBJ2-7|13|TRBD1|TRBV5-4|.
TGTGCCAGCAGCGCACAGGGGGGATACGAGCAGTACTTC
CASSAQGGYEQYF
>TRBJ2-1|16|TRBD2|TRBV10-3|.
TGTGCCATCAGCGCCGGCCTAGCGGGGGTGTTCAATGAGCAGTTCTTC
CAISAGLAGVFNEQFF
>TRBJ2-1|13|.|TRBV28|.
TGTGCCAGCAGTTTAAACAGGCACAATGAGCAGTTCTTC
CASSLNRHNEQFF
>TRBJ2-1|15|.|TRBV7-3|.
TGTGCCAGCAGCTTAGTGGAGGGCTCCTACAATGAGCAGTTCTTC
CASSLVEGSYNEQFF
>TRBJ2-1|14|TRBD1|TRBV6-6|.
TGTGCCAGCAGTTACCGGGACAGATACAATGAGCAGTTCTTC
CASSYRDRYNEQFF
>TRBJ1-2|17|.|TRBV5-1|.
TGCGCCAGCAGCTTGGAAGACGGGGGGCGCGGGTCCTATGGCTACACCTTC
CASSLEDGGRGSYGYTF
>TRBJ2-5|12|.|TRBV7-9|once
TGTGCCAGCAGCAACCGGGTGGAGACCCAGTACTTC
CASSNRVETQYF
>TRBJ1-1|15|TRBD1|TRBV2|.
TGTGCCAGCAGTGAAGACAGGGGGCTCACCGCTGAAGCTTTCTTT
CASSEDRGLTAEAFF
>TRBJ2-1|15|.|TRBV9|.
TGTGCCAGCAGCGTATTGGACGGGATTTACAATGAGCAGTTCTTC
CASSVLDGIYNEQFF
>TRBJ2-7|14|.|TRBV19|.
TGTGCCAGTAGTGTGGACAGTCTAACCTACGAGCAGTACTTC
CASSVDSLTYEQYF